This T cell receptor beta chain emerged from a study of shared clonotypes between healthy human individuals. As for the study in general: The study drew on two women and three men aged 18 to 49 as donors. Per donor, CD8 memory used one plate, CD8 naive used two, CD4 memory used three and CD4 naive used three. General study points: Researchers sampled only blood; tissue repertoires likely differ.

Libraries were prepared by immunoSEQ multiplex PCR; TCRdb keeps only in-frame clonotypes and omits some of them. The table lists 500,000 or so clones, more than 95% of them singletons. Regarding this clone: Its antigen is not known.

Every contributor of samples was a Caucasian grown-up residing in Nashville, Tennessee. CDR1 is LNHDA, CDR2 SQIVND, per germline (reference sequence). Trimming removed 5 bases at V and 5 bases at J, with 10 bases between. The CDR3 extends over 12 amino acids. This receptor was obtained from a woman in her 30s in good health. V gene TRBV19 combines with J gene TRBJ2-7; D is unresolved. Material for sequencing was naive CD4+ T cells sorted from blood. Subset described: CD45RA+ positively selected. CDR3 in amino acids: CASSQRPDEQYF. In DNA form, the CDR3 reads TGTGCCAGTAGTCAACGCCCCGACGAGCAGTACTTC.